The 15 T cell receptor beta chains in this list originate from one sample, sequenced in a study of vaccination and CD4 T cells after COVID-19. An Oncomine TCR Beta short-read assay was used to sequence the DNA from cultured CD4+ T cells. Each CDR3 protein gets one entry after TCRdb re-called the PCR reads with MiXCR. The sample records over 20,000 distinct CDR3 sequences, less than 40% being singletons. These receptors' targets are unknown. Time point defined: late sampling 161 to 241 days after vaccination in a few convalescent patients. Specified treatment: approximately 11-day PBMC culture with coronavirus spike peptide pools or control peptides (ViraFEST assay). The specimen was CD4+ T cells from blood, cultured in vitro, collected about 7 months after SARS-CoV-2 vaccination. The receptors derive from a human donor who had recovered from COVID-19.

This clonotype came up a few times. The CDR3 DNA reads as TGTGCCAGCAGCCGGGGGAGCTCCTATAATTCACCCCTCCACTTT. The encoded protein is CASSRGSSYNSPLHF. The rearrangement joins TRBV6-1 to TRBJ1-6; a possible D gene is TRBD1 (5 bases). Germline loops: CDR1 MNHNS, CDR2 SASEGT. There are 15 residues in the CDR3. Trimming removed 6 bases from V and 0 bases from J, with 9 bases in between.

This clonotype was seen a handful of times. The genes are TRBV15 and TRBJ2-7; 7 nucleotides line up with TRBD1. The CDR3 length is 14 residues. Germline V CDR1 and CDR2: LNHNV, YYDKDF (reference sequence). V shed 1 base and J 5 bases; nucleotides not matched to a gene: 5. The DNA for the CDR3 is TGTGCCACCAGCAGAGTTGGGGGACAGCACGAGCAGTACTTC. This sequence encodes CATSRVGGQHEQYF. Based on the CDR3 plus reference TRBV15 and TRBJ2-7, the full variable domain is DAMVIQNPRYQVTQFGKPVTLSCSQTLNHNVMYWYQQKSSQAPKLLFHYYDKDFNNEADTPDNFQSRRPNTSFCFLDIRSPGLGDTAMYLCATSRVGGQHEQYFGPGTRLTVT.

The rearrangement joins TRBV20-1 to TRBJ1-1; possibly TRBD1 for D (5 bases). The germline V and J ends were trimmed by 5 bases and 1 base, with 14 bases remaining between them. Per germline, CDR1 DFQATT and CDR2 SNEGSKA (reference sequence). This CDR3 contains 14 residues. The CDR3 loop reads CSASPGSANTEAFF. The CDR3 nucleotides read TGCAGTGCTTCGCCAGGGAGCGCGAACACTGAAGCTTTCTTT.

The V gene is TRBV20-1, the J gene TRBJ2-1; 9 bases align to TRBD1. The trim removed 4 bases at V and 8 bases at J, leaving 6 bases unmatched. Germline-derived CDR1 and CDR2 are DFQATT and SNEGSKA (reference sequence). The CDR3 sequence is 13 residues long. CDR3 DNA: TGCAGTGCTACCGACAGGGGGATCTATGAGCAGTTCTTC. Its protein product is CSATDRGIYEQFF.

The DNA for the CDR3 is TGCAGCGCCGCCGCCCGACAGGACACTGAAGCTTTCTTT. Translating it yields CSAAARQDTEAFF. The chain is built from TRBV29-1 and TRBJ1-1; D possibly corresponds to TRBD1 (6 bases). Per the germline V gene, CDR1 is SQVTM and CDR2 is ANQGSEA. The germline V and J ends were trimmed by 7 bases and 3 bases, with 15 bases remaining between them. This CDR3 comprises 13 residues.

This chain connects TRBV5-4 to TRBJ2-7; 7 bases are shared with TRBD1. CDR1 and CDR2 (germline): SGHNT, YYREEE (reference sequence). This CDR3 is 14 amino acids long. Trimming cost V 2 bases and J 2 bases; bases outside gene matches: 4. CDR3 residues: CASSFRQGAYEQYF. CDR3 in DNA: TGTGCCAGCAGCTTCCGACAGGGAGCCTACGAGCAGTACTTC.

V is TRBV25-1 and J is TRBJ1-6; TRBD1 might be the D (5 bases). Germline V gene data show CDR1 as MGHDK and CDR2 as SYGVNS. This CDR3 is built from 17 residues. Trimming left V 1 base short and J 0 bases short, with 10 bases between. The CDR3 spells CASSESGLSSYNSPLHF. The CDR3 DNA is TGTGCCAGCAGTGAATCGGGGCTGAGCTCCTATAATTCACCCCTCCACTTT.

This clonotype has more than one count but fewer than ten. This sequence joins TRBV20-1 and TRBJ1-2; D may be TRBD1 (6 bases). V was cut by 0 bases and J by 6 bases, with 23 bases left in between. This CDR3 comprises 17 residues. Germline loops: CDR1 DFQATT, CDR2 SNEGSKA (reference sequence). The CDR3 sequence: CSARDGRFNRVTHGYTF. DNA of the CDR3: TGCAGTGCTAGAGATGGGCGATTCAACAGGGTAACTCATGGCTACACCTTC.

The V gene is TRBV20-1, the J gene TRBJ2-7; 12 positions agree with TRBD1. The V segment lost 3 bases and the J segment 0 bases; nucleotides outside the gene matches: 12. Germline CDR1 and CDR2: DFQATT and SNEGSKA (reference sequence). This CDR3 comprises 18 residues. CDR3 nucleotides: TGCAGTGCTAGGGTGGGGACAGGGGGCGCCCTCCTCTCCTACGAGCAGTACTTC. Protein sequence: CSARVGTGGALLSYEQYF.

The rearrangement links TRBV20-1 to TRBJ1-5; tentatively, D is TRBD1 (6 bases). V lost 1 base, J lost 3 bases, and 19 bases lay in between. Germline values: CDR1 DFQATT, CDR2 SNEGSKA (reference sequence). This CDR3 spans 17 amino acids. CDR3 nucleotides: TGCAGTGCTAGAGGCGATCCTCGGCAGGGGACCAATCAGCCCCAGCATTTT. Translation gives CSARGDPRQGTNQPQHF.

This rearrangement joins TRBV28 to TRBJ2-7; 9 bases map to TRBD2. This CDR3 comprises 14 residues. Germline-derived CDR1 and CDR2 are MDHEN and SYDVKM. V shed 5 bases and J 3 bases; nucleotides not matched to a gene: 5. CDR3 in amino acids: CASSPTSGYYEQYF. For the CDR3, the DNA is TGTGCCAGCAGTCCGACTAGCGGATACTACGAGCAGTACTTC. The full variable domain, rest sourced from reference TRBV28 and TRBJ2-7, is DVKVTQSSRYLVKRTGEKVFLECVQDMDHENMFWYRQDPGLGLRLIYFSYDVKMKEKGDIPEGYSVSREKKERFSLILESASTNQTSMYLCASSPTSGYYEQYFGPGTRLTVT.

The V gene is TRBV10-2, the J gene TRBJ2-1; a possible D gene is TRBD2 (6 bases). The CDR3 consists of 15 residues. From germline, CDR1 is WSHSY and CDR2 SAAADI. Trimming left V 6 bases short and J 4 bases short, with 16 bases between. The chain's CDR3 is CASRVAGSLYNEQFF. The CDR3 DNA sequence: TGCGCCAGCAGGGTGGCGGGGTCCCTATACAATGAGCAGTTCTTC.

The rearrangement uses TRBV6-1 and TRBJ2-7; TRBD1 might be the D (5 bases). There are 17 residues in the CDR3. Trimming removed 8 bases at V and 2 bases at J, with 25 bases between. Per the germline V gene, CDR1 is MNHNS and CDR2 is SASEGT. CDR3 bases: TGTGCCAGCGTATCAGTTCTGGCCACAGGCGATACCTACGAGCAGTACTTC. Translating gives CASVSVLATGDTYEQYF.

This chain uses TRBV6-1 with TRBJ1-2, with 9 bases aligning to TRBD1. Trimming at V came to 4 bases and at J to 1 base, leaving 7 bases not matched to a gene. Germline V gene lookup returns CDR1 MNHNS and CDR2 SASEGT. This CDR3 region has 16 residues. The CDR3 DNA is TGTGCCAGCAGTGGGGACCCGGGACAGGGTAACTATGGCTACACCTTC. Residues: CASSGDPGQGNYGYTF.

This clonotype has a handful of counts. V usage is TRBV20-1 and J usage is TRBJ1-1; D not resolved. The germline V gene encodes CDR1 DFQATT and CDR2 SNEGSKA (reference sequence). The CDR3 runs 15 residues. Trimming cost V 2 bases and J 0 bases, with 13 bases left between them. The CDR3: CSARSSEVMNTEAFF. In nucleotides, the CDR3 is TGCAGTGCTAGATCCAGCGAAGTTATGAACACTGAAGCTTTCTTT.